This entry lists 22 T cell receptor beta chains sequenced from one sample in a study of blood T cell repertoires in COVID-19. This table comes from immunoSEQ multiplex PCR, and its TCRdb copy is limited to in-frame clones, with some not included. The table lists about 320,000 clones, around 90% of them singletons. Sequenced: PBMCs or T cells enriched from blood (not recorded which). The receptors derive from a man aged 25 to 45 who had recovered from COVID-19.

The chain carries TRBV27 and TRBJ2-1, with TRBD2 as a possible D gene (5 bases). The CDR3 spans 12 residues. V lost 2 bases and J lost 6, with 5 bases in between. CDR1 is MNHEY, CDR2 SMNVEV, per germline (reference sequence). CDR3 in amino acids: CASSLRGNEQFF. CDR3 in DNA: TGTGCCAGCAGTTTACGGGGCAATGAGCAGTTCTTC.

This clone has just one count. The V gene is TRBV9, the J gene TRBJ1-2; TRBD1 aligns across 8 bases. Germline values: CDR1 SGDLS, CDR2 YYNGEE. This CDR3 comprises 14 residues. J gave up 3 bases and V 4 bases, and 5 bases lay outside the gene matches. CDR3 sequence: CASSPDRGDYGYTF. The DNA for the CDR3 is TGTGCCAGCAGCCCCGACAGGGGAGACTATGGCTACACCTTC. The whole variable domain, filled in from reference TRBV9 and TRBJ1-2, reads DSGVTQTPKHLITATGQRVTLRCSPRSGDLSVYWYQQSLDQGLQFLIQYYNGEERAKGNILERFSAQQFPDLHSELNLSSLELGDSALYFCASSPDRGDYGYTFGSGTRLTVV.

The chain recombines TRBV11-2 with TRBJ2-1; TRBD1 matches at 7 bases. V shed 5 bases and J 8 bases; nucleotides not matched to a gene: 15. CDR1 is SGHAT and CDR2 is FQNNGV in the germline V gene. The CDR3 totals 16 residues. The CDR3: CASSAPRRGGVYEQFF. CDR3 nucleotide sequence: TGTGCCAGCAGCGCCCCGCGGAGAGGGGGCGTCTATGAGCAGTTCTTC.

The chain uses TRBV11-2 and TRBJ2-3; TRBD2 is a possible D gene (7 bases). Per germline, CDR1 SGHAT and CDR2 FQNNGV. The length of the CDR3 is 16 residues. V was pared by 5 bases and J by 3 bases, with 18 bases between. The CDR3 is CASSTTRGALTDTQYF. CDR3 DNA: TGTGCCAGCAGCACAACCCGGGGGGCCCTTACAGATACGCAGTATTTT.

The chain combines TRBV28 with TRBJ2-5, with TRBD2 matching over 10 bases. In germline, CDR1 is MDHEN, CDR2 SYDVKM. The J segment lost 0 bases and the V segment lost 3 bases, leaving 4 bases of the junction unmatched. This CDR3 is built from 16 residues. In DNA form, the CDR3 reads TGTGCCAGCAGTTTTGTTCTAGCGGGGGACCAAGAGACCCAGTACTTC. It is translated as CASSFVLAGDQETQYF.

The sample holds one count of this clone. CDR3 nucleotide sequence: TGTGCCAGCAGCATCACCGGGGGAAGGAACGAAAAACTGTTTTTT. It yields the protein CASSITGGRNEKLFF. V and J are TRBV11-2 and TRBJ1-4; possibly TRBD1 for D (5 bases). V shed 5 bases and J shed 8 bases, with 18 bases lying between them. The V gene's germline CDR1 is SGHAT and CDR2 FQNNGV. The CDR3 runs to 15 residues.

This chain uses TRBV6-6 with TRBJ1-5, with 8 bases matching TRBD1. Germline V lookup: CDR1 MNHNY, CDR2 SVGAGI (reference sequence). The CDR3 covers 17 residues. The V segment lost 5 bases and the J segment 2 bases; nucleotides outside the gene matches: 11. CDR3 nucleotides: TGTGCCAGCAGTCCACTGGACAGGGTAAGAGGCAATCAGCCCCAGCATTTT. Residues: CASSPLDRVRGNQPQHF.

The CDR3 DNA reads as TGTGCCAGTAGTTTACCGGGACAGGGGGATAAAAAACTGTTTTTT. It encodes CASSLPGQGDKKLFF. The J gene is TRBJ1-4, the V gene TRBV19; 11 nucleotides agree with TRBD1. The junction had 8 bases not matched to a gene; V was cut back by 5 bases and J by 9 bases. Germline CDR1 is LNHDA and CDR2 is SQIVND (reference sequence). The CDR3 loop spans 15 amino acids.

This CDR3 reads CASSPSYRVNEKLFF. CDR3 coding DNA: TGCGCCAGCAGCCCCTCGTACAGGGTTAATGAAAAACTGTTTTTT. This chain links TRBV5-1 with TRBJ1-4; weak D call: TRBD1 (6 bases). Trimming shortened V by 4 bases and J by 4 bases, and 14 bases separated the two germline ends. The CDR3 extends over 15 amino acids. Germline-derived CDR1 and CDR2 are SGHRS and YFSETQ.

V and J are TRBV28 and TRBJ2-7; D not certain. Germline CDR1 is MDHEN and CDR2 is SYDVKM. The CDR3 contains 12 residues. Trimming took off 2 bases at V and 4 bases at J, with 6 bases between the two ends. CDR3 in DNA: TGTGCCAGCAGTTTAGGCAGGTACGAGCAGTACTTC. Translated: CASSLGRYEQYF. Complete variable domain (other parts from reference TRBV28 and TRBJ2-7): DVKVTQSSRYLVKRTGEKVFLECVQDMDHENMFWYRQDPGLGLRLIYFSYDVKMKEKGDIPEGYSVSREKKERFSLILESASTNQTSMYLCASSLGRYEQYFGPGTRLTVT.

This clone was picked up a small number of times. This chain uses TRBV10-1 with TRBJ1-4; TRBD1 matches 7 bases. J lost 8 bases, V lost 0 bases, and 3 bases had no gene match. CDR1 and CDR2 from the germline V gene are WNHNN and SYGVQD (reference sequence). CDR3 length equals 14 residues. The CDR3 reads CASSESGQKEKLFF. The CDR3, as DNA: TGCGCCAGCAGTGAGTCGGGACAGAAGGAAAAACTGTTTTTT.

This rearrangement joins TRBV12-5 to TRBJ2-3, with a tentative D call TRBD2 (5 bases). V was shortened by 2 bases and J by 1 base, with 7 bases between the two germline ends. This CDR3 region has 14 residues. CDR1 LGHNT and CDR2 FRNRAP come from the germline V gene. The CDR3, as DNA: TGTGCTAGTGGTTTGAGTAGCGGCACAGATACGCAGTATTTT. Its translation: CASGLSSGTDTQYF.

The J gene is TRBJ2-3, the V gene TRBV28; D is uncertain. The germline V gene has CDR1 MDHEN and CDR2 SYDVKM. V was trimmed by 4 bases and J by 6 bases, leaving 11 bases between them. This CDR3 spans 13 amino acids. Written as DNA, the CDR3 is TGTGCCAGCAGTTCGACTCCCTCGGATACGCAGTATTTT. Encoded protein: CASSSTPSDTQYF.

The chain couples TRBV5-1 to TRBJ1-1, with no clear D. Germline assignment: CDR1 SGHRS and CDR2 YFSETQ. Trimming pared 2 bases from V and 1 base from J, leaving 12 bases between. This CDR3 spans 15 amino acids. This CDR3 reads CASSFLGLENTEAFF. CDR3 coding DNA: TGCGCCAGCAGCTTCCTCGGACTGGAGAACACTGAAGCTTTCTTT.

V and J are TRBV7-8 and TRBJ1-1; 7 bases are shared with TRBD1. V lost 5 bases to trimming and J lost 2 bases; unmatched junction nucleotides: 5. The CDR3 is 14 amino acids. CDR1 SGHVS and CDR2 FQNEAQ come from the germline V gene. CDR3 region: CASSPGTANTEAFF. CDR3 DNA: TGTGCCAGCAGCCCCGGGACAGCCAACACTGAAGCTTTCTTT.

The chain is built from TRBV7-5 and TRBJ1-5; the D call TRBD1 from the table was never checked on the DNA. TRBV7-5 is tagged as a pseudogene. The length of the CDR3 is 15 residues. The CDR3 DNA follows: TGTGTCAGAAGCCGGGGGACAGGGGGCCATCAGCCCCAGCATTTT. Translating gives CVRSRGTGGHQPQHF.

This rearrangement joins TRBV6-4 to TRBJ1-5; D not certain. Germline V lookup: CDR1 MRHNA, CDR2 SNTAGT. V shed 4 bases and J shed 2 bases, with 12 bases lying between them. The CDR3 has 15 amino acids. The CDR3 DNA is TGTGCCAGCAGTGCCTCGGTGGAGGGCAATCAGCCCCAGCATTTT. This gives the protein CASSASVEGNQPQHF.

This chain connects TRBV7-2 to TRBJ1-5; D call uncertain. V lost 1 base, J lost 3 bases, and 10 bases lay in between. Germline-derived CDR1 and CDR2 are SGHTA and FQGNSA. The CDR3 has 15 amino acids. CDR3 region: CASSLGFQFNQPQHF. The CDR3 coding sequence is TGTGCCAGCAGCTTAGGATTCCAGTTCAATCAGCCCCAGCATTTT.

The DNA of the CDR3 is TGTGCCAGCTCACCCCCAGGGAATCGGGAAGCTTTCTTT. This gives the protein CASSPPGNREAFF. This sequence joins TRBV18 and TRBJ1-1, with a weak D call TRBD1 (5 bases). CDR3 size: 13 residues. Germline CDR1 reads KGHSH; CDR2 reads LQKENI. The germline V and J ends were trimmed by 3 bases and 8 bases, with 13 bases remaining between them.

The chain is built from TRBV27 and TRBJ2-5, with 8 bases identical to TRBD2. V lost 6 bases, J lost 3 bases, and 9 bases stayed unmatched. Looked up from germline, CDR1 is MNHEY and CDR2 is SMNVEV (reference sequence). CDR3 size: 15 residues. Here the CDR3 DNA reads TGTGCCAGCAGAATGATACTAGCGGCCGAAGAGACCCAGTACTTC. This encodes CASRMILAAEETQYF.

This chain connects TRBV10-3 to TRBJ2-3, with a weak D call TRBD2 (5 bases). There are 17 residues in the CDR3. CDR1 ENHRY and CDR2 SYGVKD come from the germline V gene. V was clipped by 0 bases and J by 0 bases, with 13 bases between them. The CDR3 nucleotides read TGTGCCATCAGTGAGTCGATGGAGGCCTCGAGCACAGATACGCAGTATTTT. Amino acids: CAISESMEASSTDTQYF.

J is TRBJ2-1 and V is TRBV7-8; the D gene is possibly TRBD2 (6 bases). The CDR3 extends over 13 amino acids. V lost 5 bases and J 5 bases, leaving 10 bases between the germline ends. CDR1 is SGHVS and CDR2 is FQNEAQ in the germline V gene. CDR3 bases: TGTGCCAGCAGCGGCGGGGAGAACAATGAGCAGTTCTTC. Translating gives CASSGGENNEQFF.